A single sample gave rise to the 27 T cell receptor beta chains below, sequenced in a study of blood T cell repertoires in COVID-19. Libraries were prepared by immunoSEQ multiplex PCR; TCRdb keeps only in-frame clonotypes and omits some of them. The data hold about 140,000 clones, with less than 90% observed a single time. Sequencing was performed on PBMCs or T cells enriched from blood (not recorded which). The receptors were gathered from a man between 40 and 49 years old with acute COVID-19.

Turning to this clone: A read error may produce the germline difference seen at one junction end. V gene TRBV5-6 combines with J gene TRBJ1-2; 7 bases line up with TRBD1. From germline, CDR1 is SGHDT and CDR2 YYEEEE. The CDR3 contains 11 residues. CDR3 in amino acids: CASSRRGQRLF. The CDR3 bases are TGTGCCAGCAGTCGTAGGGGGCAGCGGCTCTTC. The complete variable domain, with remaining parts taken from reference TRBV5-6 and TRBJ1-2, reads DAGVTQSPTHLIKTRGQQVTLRCSPKSGHDTVSWYQQALGQGPQFIFQYYEEEERQRGNFPDRFSGHQFPNYSSELNVNALLLGDSALYLCASSRRGQRLFGSGTRLTVV.

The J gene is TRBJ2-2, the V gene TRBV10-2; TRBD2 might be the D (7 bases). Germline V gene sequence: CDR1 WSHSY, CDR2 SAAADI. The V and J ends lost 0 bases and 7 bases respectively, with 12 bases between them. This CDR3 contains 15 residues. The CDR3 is CASSESGGLDGELFF. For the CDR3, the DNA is TGCGCCAGCAGTGAGTCGGGGGGGCTGGACGGGGAGCTGTTTTTT.

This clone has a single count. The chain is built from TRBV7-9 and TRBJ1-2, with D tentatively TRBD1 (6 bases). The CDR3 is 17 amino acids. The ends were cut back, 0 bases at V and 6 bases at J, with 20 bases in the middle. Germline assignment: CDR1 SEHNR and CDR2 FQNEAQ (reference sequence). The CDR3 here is CASSLAMVQGKEDGYTF. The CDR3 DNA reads TGTGCCAGCAGCTTAGCGATGGTTCAGGGGAAGGAGGATGGCTACACCTTC.

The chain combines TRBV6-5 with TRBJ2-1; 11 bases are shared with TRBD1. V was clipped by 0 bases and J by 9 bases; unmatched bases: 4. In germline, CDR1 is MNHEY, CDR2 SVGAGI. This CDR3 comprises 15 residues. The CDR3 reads CASSYSRTGGPEQFF. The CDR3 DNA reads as TGTGCCAGCAGTTACTCGAGGACAGGGGGCCCTGAGCAGTTCTTC.

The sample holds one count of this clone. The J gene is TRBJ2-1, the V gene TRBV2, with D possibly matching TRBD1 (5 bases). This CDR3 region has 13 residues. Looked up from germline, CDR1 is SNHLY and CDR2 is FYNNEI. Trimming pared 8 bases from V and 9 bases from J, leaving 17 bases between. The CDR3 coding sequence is TGTGCCAGCGGGGCTACCCGAGTTACTGAGCAGTTCTTC. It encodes CASGATRVTEQFF.

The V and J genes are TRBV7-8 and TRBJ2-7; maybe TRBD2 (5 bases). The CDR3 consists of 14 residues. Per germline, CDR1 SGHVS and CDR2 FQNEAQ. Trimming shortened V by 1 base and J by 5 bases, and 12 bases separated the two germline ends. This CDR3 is CASSLGGSSDEQYF. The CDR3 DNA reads TGTGCCAGCAGCTTAGGAGGGAGTAGCGACGAGCAGTACTTC.

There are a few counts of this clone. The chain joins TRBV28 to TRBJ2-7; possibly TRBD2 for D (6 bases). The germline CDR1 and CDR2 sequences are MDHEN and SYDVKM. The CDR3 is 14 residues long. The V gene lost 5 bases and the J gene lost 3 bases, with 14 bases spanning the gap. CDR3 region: CASSPTRFGYEQYF. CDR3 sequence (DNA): TGTGCCAGCAGTCCGACTAGGTTTGGCTACGAGCAGTACTTC.

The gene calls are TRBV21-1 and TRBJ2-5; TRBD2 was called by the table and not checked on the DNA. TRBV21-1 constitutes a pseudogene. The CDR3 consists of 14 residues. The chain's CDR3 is CASSKAVRQETQYF. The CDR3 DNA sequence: TGTGCCAGCAGCAAAGCGGTGCGGCAAGAGACCCAGTACTTC.

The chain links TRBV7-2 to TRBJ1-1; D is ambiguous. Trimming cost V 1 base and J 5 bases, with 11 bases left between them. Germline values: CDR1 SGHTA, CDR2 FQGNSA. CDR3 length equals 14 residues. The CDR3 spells CASSLVQIDTEAFF. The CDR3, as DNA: TGTGCCAGCAGCTTAGTACAGATTGATACTGAAGCTTTCTTT. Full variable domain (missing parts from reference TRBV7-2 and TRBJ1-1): GAGVSQSPSNKVTEKGKDVELRCDPISGHTALYWYRQSLGQGLEFLIYFQGNSAPDKSGLPSDRFSAERTGGSVSTLTIQRTQQEDSAVYLCASSLVQIDTEAFFGQGTRLTVV.

CDR3 protein: CASSLRPEPYEQYF. CDR3 coding DNA: TGTGCCAGCAGCTTACGTCCAGAACCCTACGAGCAGTACTTC. V usage is TRBV9 and J usage is TRBJ2-7; no reliable D call. V was trimmed by 4 bases and J by 2 bases, leaving 13 bases between them. The CDR3 runs to 14 residues. Per germline, CDR1 SGDLS and CDR2 YYNGEE. Drawing the rest from reference TRBV9 and TRBJ2-7, the complete variable domain is DSGVTQTPKHLITATGQRVTLRCSPRSGDLSVYWYQQSLDQGLQFLIQYYNGEERAKGNILERFSAQQFPDLHSELNLSSLELGDSALYFCASSLRPEPYEQYFGPGTRLTVT.

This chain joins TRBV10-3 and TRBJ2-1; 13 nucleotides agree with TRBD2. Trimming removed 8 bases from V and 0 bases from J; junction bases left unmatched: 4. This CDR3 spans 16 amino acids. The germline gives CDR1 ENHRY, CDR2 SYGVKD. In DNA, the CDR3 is TGTGCCATCGGCGGGACTAGCGGGATCTCCTACAATGAGCAGTTCTTC. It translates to CAIGGTSGISYNEQFF.

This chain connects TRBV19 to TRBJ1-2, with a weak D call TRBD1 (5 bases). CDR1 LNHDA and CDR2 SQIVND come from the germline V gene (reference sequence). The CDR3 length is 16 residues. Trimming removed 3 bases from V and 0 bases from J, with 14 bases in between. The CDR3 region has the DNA TGTGCCAGTAGTATGTTGATCCAGGGCTCTAACTATGGCTACACCTTC. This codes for CASSMLIQGSNYGYTF.

The CDR3 coding sequence is TGTGCCAGCAGCCAAGTCCCCGACAGCCCCTCTGGAAACACCATATATTTT. It is translated as CASSQVPDSPSGNTIYF. The V gene is TRBV3-1 (or the pseudogene TRBV3-2), the J gene TRBJ1-3, with a possible D match to TRBD1 (5 bases). Trimming took 1 base from V and 0 from J, leaving 13 bases between them. The CDR3 length is 17 residues. Germline CDR1 and CDR2: LGHDT and YNNKEL (reference sequence).

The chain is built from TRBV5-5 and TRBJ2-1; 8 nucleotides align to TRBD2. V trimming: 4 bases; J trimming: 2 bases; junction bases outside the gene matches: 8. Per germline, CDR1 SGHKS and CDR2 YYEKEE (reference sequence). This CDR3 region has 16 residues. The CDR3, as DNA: TGTGCCAGCAGCCTGCGGACTAGCCCTCCCTACAATGAGCAGTTCTTC. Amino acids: CASSLRTSPPYNEQFF.

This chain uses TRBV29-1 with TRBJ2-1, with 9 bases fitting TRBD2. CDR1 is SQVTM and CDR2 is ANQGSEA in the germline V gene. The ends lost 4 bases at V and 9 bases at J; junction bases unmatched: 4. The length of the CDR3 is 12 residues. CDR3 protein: CSVVGTSREQFF. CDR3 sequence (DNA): TGCAGCGTTGTCGGGACTAGCCGTGAGCAGTTCTTC.

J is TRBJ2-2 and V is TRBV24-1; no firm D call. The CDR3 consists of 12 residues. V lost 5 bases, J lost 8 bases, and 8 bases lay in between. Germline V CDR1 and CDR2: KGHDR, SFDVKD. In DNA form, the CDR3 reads TGTGCCACCAGTGCCAGATTTGGGGAGCTGTTTTTT. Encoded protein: CATSARFGELFF.

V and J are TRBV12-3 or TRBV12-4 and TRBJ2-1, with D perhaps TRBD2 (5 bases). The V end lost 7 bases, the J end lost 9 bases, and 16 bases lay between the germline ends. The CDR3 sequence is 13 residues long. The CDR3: CASNPSTGSEQFF. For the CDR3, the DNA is TGTGCCAGCAACCCTTCAACGGGGTCTGAGCAGTTCTTC.

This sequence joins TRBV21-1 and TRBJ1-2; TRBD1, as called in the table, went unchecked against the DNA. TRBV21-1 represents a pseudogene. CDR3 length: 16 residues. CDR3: CASSKADRGCVYGYTF. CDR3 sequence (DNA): TGTGCCAGCAGCAAAGCGGACAGGGGGTGCGTCTATGGCTACACCTTC.

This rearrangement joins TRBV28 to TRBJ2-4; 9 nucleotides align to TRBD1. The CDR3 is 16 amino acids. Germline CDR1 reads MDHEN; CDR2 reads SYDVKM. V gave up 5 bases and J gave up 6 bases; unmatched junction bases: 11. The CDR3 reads CASSPGTGGRINIQYF. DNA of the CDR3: TGTGCCAGCAGTCCCGGCACAGGGGGCAGGATAAACATTCAGTACTTC.

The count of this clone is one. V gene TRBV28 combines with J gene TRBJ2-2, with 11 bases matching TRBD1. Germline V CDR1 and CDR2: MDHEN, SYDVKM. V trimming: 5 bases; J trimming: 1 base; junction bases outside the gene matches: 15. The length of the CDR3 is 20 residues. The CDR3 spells CASSRTGGYTYRKNTGELFF. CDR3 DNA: TGTGCCAGCAGTCGGACAGGGGGCTATACCTACAGAAAGAACACCGGGGAGCTGTTTTTT.

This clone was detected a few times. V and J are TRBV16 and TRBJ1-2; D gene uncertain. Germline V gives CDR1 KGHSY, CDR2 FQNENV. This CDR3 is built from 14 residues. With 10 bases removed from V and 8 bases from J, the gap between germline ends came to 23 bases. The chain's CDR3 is CATSSIVVRGGYTF. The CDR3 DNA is TGTGCCACCTCCTCAATCGTGGTACGAGGGGGCTACACCTTC.

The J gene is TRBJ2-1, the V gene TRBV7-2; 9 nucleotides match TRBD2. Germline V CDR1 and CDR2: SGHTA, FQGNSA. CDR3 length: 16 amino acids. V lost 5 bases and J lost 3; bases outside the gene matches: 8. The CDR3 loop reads CASSRIAGVNYNEQFF. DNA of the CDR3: TGTGCCAGCAGCCGGATAGCGGGGGTAAACTACAATGAGCAGTTCTTC.

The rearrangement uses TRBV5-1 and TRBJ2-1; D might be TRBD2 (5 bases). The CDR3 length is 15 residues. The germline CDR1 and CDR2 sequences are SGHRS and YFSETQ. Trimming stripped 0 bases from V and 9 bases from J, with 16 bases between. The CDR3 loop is CASSLEFGRGSEQFF. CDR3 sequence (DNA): TGCGCCAGCAGCTTGGAGTTCGGAAGAGGGAGTGAGCAGTTCTTC.

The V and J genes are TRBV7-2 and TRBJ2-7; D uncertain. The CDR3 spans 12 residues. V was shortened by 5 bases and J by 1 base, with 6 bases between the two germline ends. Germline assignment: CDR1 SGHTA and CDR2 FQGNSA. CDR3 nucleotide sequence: TGTGCCAGCAGCCCCCCTTCCTACGAGCAGTACTTC. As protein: CASSPPSYEQYF.

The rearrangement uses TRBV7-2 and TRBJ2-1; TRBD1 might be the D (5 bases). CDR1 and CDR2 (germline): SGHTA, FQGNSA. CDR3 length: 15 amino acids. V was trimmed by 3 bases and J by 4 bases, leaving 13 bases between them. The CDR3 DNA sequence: TGTGCCAGCAGCTTCTCCCAGGGCAAATACAATGAGCAGTTCTTC. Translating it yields CASSFSQGKYNEQFF.

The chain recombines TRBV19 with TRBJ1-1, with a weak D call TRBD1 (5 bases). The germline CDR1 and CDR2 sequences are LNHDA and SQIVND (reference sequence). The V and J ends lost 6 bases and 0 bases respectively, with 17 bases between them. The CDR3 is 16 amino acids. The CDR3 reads CASREVPGGLNTEAFF. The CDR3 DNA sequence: TGTGCCAGTAGGGAAGTGCCGGGGGGATTGAACACTGAAGCTTTCTTT.

In DNA, the CDR3 is TGTGCCAGCAGCCAATCCCCGGCCTACAATGAGCAGTTCTTC. This sequence encodes CASSQSPAYNEQFF. The chain has TRBV16 and TRBJ2-1, with D hard to call. Per germline, CDR1 KGHSY and CDR2 FQNENV. The germline V and J ends were trimmed by 0 bases and 2 bases, with 5 bases remaining between them. This CDR3 comprises 14 residues.